This paragraph covers one T cell receptor (beta chain) sequence. Its target is not known. Trimming pared 2 bases from V and 5 bases from J, leaving 14 bases between. CDR1 is SGHRS, CDR2 YFSETQ, per germline. The CDR3 totals 14 residues. Profiled with immunoSEQ multiplex PCR; TCRdb holds only in-frame clones, not every one. The top ten clones hold around 5.5% of a sample with some 330,000 clones, 90% of them seen once. This specimen comes from a study of Ad26.COV2.S vaccination and SARS-CoV-2 variants. The treatment: roughly 19 received Ad26.COV2.S at low or high dose, single or two shots; 5 received placebo; per-sample allocation not given. Sample collection was performed on day 63 after the first vaccine or placebo injection. Regarding the study as a whole: Substantial breadth in spike-specific CD8+ and CD4+ T cell responses was reportedly seen after vaccination. Analyses that measured TCR breadth and depth may have underestimated total T cell responses.

This sample comprised peripheral blood, obtained in a trial of Ad26.COV2.S vaccine versus placebo. The chain recombines TRBV5-1 with TRBJ2-7; TRBD1 might be the D (7 bases). The sequence was obtained from a person between 18 and 59 years old who received the Ad26.COV2.S COVID-19 vaccine or a placebo. The CDR3: CASSFAGGGNEQYF. The DNA of the CDR3 is TGCGCCAGCAGCTTCGCAGGAGGGGGCAACGAGCAGTACTTC.